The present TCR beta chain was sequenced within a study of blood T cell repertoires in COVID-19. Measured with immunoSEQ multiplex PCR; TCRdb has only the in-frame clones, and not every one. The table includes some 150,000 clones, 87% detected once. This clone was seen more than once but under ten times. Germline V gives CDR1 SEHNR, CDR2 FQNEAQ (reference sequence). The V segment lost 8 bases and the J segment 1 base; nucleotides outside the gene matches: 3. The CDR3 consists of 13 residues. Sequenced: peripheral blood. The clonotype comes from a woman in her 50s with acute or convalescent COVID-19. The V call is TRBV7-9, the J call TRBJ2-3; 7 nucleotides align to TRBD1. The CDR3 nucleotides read TGTGCCAGCGACGGACAGGGCACAGATACGCAGTATTTT. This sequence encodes CASDGQGTDTQYF.